The clone carrying this T cell receptor (beta chain) showed up just a few times. The sample comes from a study of blood T cell repertoires in COVID-19. About the study: Researchers got acute and convalescent COVID-19 samples from the United States, Italy and Spain. Sample material is recorded as cDNA or gDNA derived from T cells, B-cell-depleted T cells, or PBMCs.

TCRdb keeps only in-frame clones here, not all; method: immunoSEQ multiplex PCR. The sample holds 100,000 to 150,000 clones, 75% to 85% seen once. Germline CDR1 MNHEY, CDR2 SVGAGI. Trimming cost V 6 bases and J 2 bases, with 11 bases left between them. There are 13 residues in the CDR3. This rearrangement joins TRBV6-5 to TRBJ2-7, with D possibly matching TRBD1 (6 bases). The sequenced sample consisted of peripheral blood. The origin of this receptor is a woman aged 45-65 years with acute or convalescent COVID-19. The DNA for the CDR3 is TGTGCCAGCAGCGACAGGAAAGCCTACGAGCAGTACTTC. Amino acid sequence: CASSDRKAYEQYF.